This TCR beta chain was retrieved from a study of blood T cells in healthy people across ages. Study-level results: The lack of PBMC sorting stopped any conclusive naive versus antigen-experienced comparison.

Together with a sample-barcoded 5' primer, a J-beta primer mix was included in a second PCR lasting roughly 7 to 11 cycles. Individual samples furnished no less than 3 million CDR3-containing paired-end reads apiece. TCRdb recomputed calls from the 5' RACE reads with MiXCR, one row per CDR3 protein. The sample includes 1.5 million to 2 million distinct CDR3 sequences, around 35% of them seen just once. This CDR3 has 18 residues. V was clipped by 2 bases and J by 6 bases; unmatched bases: 16. Per germline, CDR1 LNHNV and CDR2 YYDKDF (reference sequence). With each sample, at least 5 micrograms of total RNA were extracted. This clonotype came up a few times. Antigen: not known.

Sequencing was performed on blood. The chain is built from TRBV15 and TRBJ1-2; 9 nucleotides line up with TRBD1. The receptor comes from a woman aged 25 to 39 in good health. The CDR3 here is CATSRFGLGTGREDGYTF. The CDR3 nucleotides are TGTGCCACCAGCAGATTCGGACTCGGGACAGGGCGGGAGGATGGCTACACCTTC.